The 17 T cell receptor beta chains in this list originate from one sample, sequenced in a study of regulatory T cells in long-lasting Graves disease. Time point described: persistent/refractory GD, antithyroid drugs over 5 years with positive TRAb. From RNA extracted from PBMCs, the TCR library was made. To make TCR beta libraries, researchers used iRepertoire HTBI primers and Arm-PCR of CDR3 regions. TCRdb fed the multiplex PCR reads into MiXCR, producing one record per CDR3 protein. The profile shows approximately 470,000 distinct CDR3 sequences, less than 25% of them singletons. The sample was peripheral blood mononuclear cells (PBMCs), taken when the disease was refractory, from a patient treated with antithyroid drugs. The source of these receptors is a female donor with Graves disease.

This clonotype was seen a handful of times. V gene TRBV7-6 combines with J gene TRBJ2-1, with 7 bases matching TRBD2. The germline CDR1 and CDR2 sequences are SGHVS and FNYEAQ. This CDR3 has 17 residues. With 0 bases clipped from V and 4 bases from J, the junction kept 9 bases outside the gene matches. In nucleotides, the CDR3 is TGTGCCAGCAGCTTAGCAGCGGGCGGGGAGGGGTACAATGAGCAGTTCTTC. The encoded protein is CASSLAAGGEGYNEQFF.

Points on this clonotype: Since a much larger clone is just one base distant, this may be a read error. V usage is TRBV7-6 and J usage is TRBJ2-2, with D possibly TRBD2 on 6 matching bases. The CDR3 runs to 14 residues. The V and J ends lost 6 bases and 6 bases respectively, with 14 bases between them. Germline lookup yields CDR1 SGHVS and CDR2 FNYEAQ. CDR3 sequence: CASRPGGGAGELFF. CDR3 nucleotide sequence: TGTGCCAGCAGACCTGGAGGAGGGGCCGGGGAGCTGTTTTTT.

On this clonotype: An end of the junction does not agree with germline; a read error may underlie this. The chain joins TRBV28 to TRBJ2-3; TRBD1 aligns across 10 bases. The CDR3 loop spans 15 amino acids. Germline lookup yields CDR1 MDHEN and CDR2 SYDVKM. This CDR3 reads CVSSLGTGGTDTQYF. The CDR3 nucleotides are TGTGTCAGCAGCCTGGGGACAGGGGGCACAGATACGCAGTATTTT. Based on the CDR3 plus reference TRBV28 and TRBJ2-3, the full variable domain is DVKVTQSSRYLVKRTGEKVFLECVQDMDHENMFWYRQDPGLGLRLIYFSYDVKMKEKGDIPEGYSVSREKKERFSLILESASTNQTSMYLCVSSLGTGGTDTQYFGPGTRLTVL.

This clonotype was detected ten times or more. The chain recombines TRBV12-3 or TRBV12-4 with TRBJ1-1, with D possibly matching TRBD1 (5 bases). V lost 3 bases, J lost 2 bases, and 10 bases lay in between. CDR3 length: 14 amino acids. The CDR3 nucleotides read TGTGCCAGCAGTTTGGCGGACAAAAACACTGAAGCTTTCTTT. As protein: CASSLADKNTEAFF.

This clonotype came up many times. V is TRBV28 and J is TRBJ1-2; TRBD1 might be the D (5 bases). The ends were cut back, 7 bases at V and 4 bases at J, with 28 bases in the middle. The CDR3 length is 18 residues. In germline, CDR1 is MDHEN, CDR2 SYDVKM. In DNA form, the CDR3 reads TGTGCCAGCACCTCCCCCGCCGGGACGCCAACCTTTGGCTATGGCTACACCTTC. Amino acids: CASTSPAGTPTFGYGYTF.

This clonotype appeared many times. The V gene is TRBV11-2, the J gene TRBJ1-2, with D uncertain. Trimming shortened V by 2 bases and J by 7 bases, and 5 bases separated the two germline ends. The CDR3 runs 11 residues. Per germline, CDR1 SGHAT and CDR2 FQNNGV. This chain's CDR3 is CASSLPPGYTF. Here the CDR3 DNA reads TGTGCCAGCAGCTTACCGCCTGGCTACACCTTC.

The chain employs TRBV30 and TRBJ2-4; D uncertain. Germline CDR1 reads GTSNPN; CDR2 reads SVGIG (reference sequence). This CDR3 is 17 amino acids long. Trimming removed 2 bases at V and 0 bases at J, with 17 bases between. CDR3 DNA sequence: TGTGCCTGGAGTCCAATAGGTCTGAATCTAGCCAAAAACATTCAGTACTTC. Encoded protein: CAWSPIGLNLAKNIQYF. Combining the CDR3 with reference TRBV30 and TRBJ2-4 gives the whole variable domain SQTIHQWPATLVQPVGSPLSLECTVEGTSNPNLYWYRQAAGRGLQLLFYSVGIGQISSEVPQNLSASRPQDRQFILSSKKLLLSDSGFYLCAWSPIGLNLAKNIQYFGAGTRLSVL.

This clonotype was counted a few times. The chain links TRBV6-5 to TRBJ2-1, with TRBD1 matching over 10 bases. The CDR3 has 15 amino acids. V shed 3 bases, J shed 8 bases, and the junction held 7 bases outside the gene matches. Germline CDR1 MNHEY, CDR2 SVGAGI. The CDR3 DNA follows: TGTGCCAGCAGTTATACCGGGACAGGGGTCCATGAGCAGTTCTTC. Its translation is CASSYTGTGVHEQFF.

This clonotype has a handful of counts. The rearrangement links TRBV7-3 to TRBJ2-2; TRBD1 is a possible D gene (5 bases). With 6 bases removed from V and 6 bases from J, the gap between germline ends came to 11 bases. The germline CDR1 and CDR2 sequences are SGHTA and FQGTGA. The CDR3 consists of 13 residues. In nucleotides, the CDR3 is TGTGCCAGCAGTTTATTGGGGCCCGGGGAGCTGTTTTTT. Its protein is CASSLLGPGELFF. The full variable domain, with the rest looked up from reference TRBV7-3 and TRBJ2-2, is GAGVSQTPSNKVTEKGKYVELRCDPISGHTALYWYRQSLGQGPEFLIYFQGTGAADDSGLPNDRFFAVRPEGSVSTLKIQRTERGDSAVYLCASSLLGPGELFFGEGSRLTVL.

The V gene is TRBV6-5, the J gene TRBJ1-1; perhaps TRBD1 as D (5 bases). V shed 2 bases and J shed 0 bases, with 10 bases lying between them. Germline-derived CDR1 and CDR2 are MNHEY and SVGAGI. This CDR3 spans 15 amino acids. The CDR3 protein is CASSYTGLLNTEAFF. The CDR3 DNA reads as TGTGCCAGCAGTTACACGGGACTATTGAACACTGAAGCTTTCTTT.

The J gene is TRBJ2-6, the V gene TRBV28; no reliable D call. With 1 base removed from V and 4 bases from J, the gap between germline ends came to 5 bases. Germline CDR1 is MDHEN and CDR2 is SYDVKM. The CDR3 totals 14 residues. As DNA, the CDR3 is TGTGCCAGCAGTTTATTTGCCGGGGCCAACGTCCTGACTTTC. Translating it yields CASSLFAGANVLTF.

The chain links TRBV29-1 to TRBJ2-4, with TRBD1 identical over 8 bases. V lost 6 bases to trimming and J lost 10 bases; unmatched junction nucleotides: 5. The germline V gene has CDR1 SQVTM and CDR2 ANQGSEA. The CDR3 is 11 amino acids. DNA of the CDR3: TGCAGCGTCGGAACAGGGGGTATTCAGTACTTC. It specifies CSVGTGGIQYF.

This chain uses TRBV12-3 or TRBV12-4 with TRBJ1-3; D ambiguous. V was cut by 8 bases and J by 4 bases, with 15 bases left in between. The CDR3 totals 14 residues. The CDR3 bases are TGTGCCAGCCTCGGTCAACGGTTCGGAAACACCATATATTTT. As protein: CASLGQRFGNTIYF.

This clonotype has more than one count but fewer than ten. This rearrangement joins TRBV9 to TRBJ2-1; TRBD2 matches 9 bases. Per germline, CDR1 SGDLS and CDR2 YYNGEE. The length of the CDR3 is 15 residues. V shed 0 bases and J 7 bases; nucleotides not matched to a gene: 5. CDR3 coding DNA: TGTGCCAGCAGCGTAGGGAGTAGCGGGAGAAATGAGCAGTTCTTC. Amino acid sequence: CASSVGSSGRNEQFF.

This clonotype was counted many times. The genes are TRBV2 and TRBJ1-5; D call uncertain. This CDR3 has 13 residues. Germline CDR1 reads SNHLY; CDR2 reads FYNNEI. V gave up 6 bases and J gave up 4 bases, with 10 bases separating them. CDR3 in DNA: TGTGCCAGCAGGGCAGTGCCGAATCAGCCCCAGCATTTT. Its translation: CASRAVPNQPQHF.

In the case of this clonotype: One junction end does not reproduce the germline sequence, and a read error may be involved. This chain connects TRBV7-7 to TRBJ2-7; 8 bases are a match to TRBD2. The CDR3 contains 15 residues. Germline V gives CDR1 SSHAT, CDR2 FNYEAQ (reference sequence). CDR3 region: CASSLVVAGYYEQYF. In DNA form, the CDR3 reads TGTGCTAGCAGCTTAGTGGTAGCGGGATACTACGAGCAGTACTTC.

As concerns this clonotype: The junction shows a germline mismatch at one end, possibly a read error. The chain employs TRBV12-3 or TRBV12-4 and TRBJ2-1, with no clear D. This CDR3 contains 16 residues. The CDR3 region has the DNA TGTGCCACCAGTTCGGCGCGATATCCCGACTACAATGAGCAGTTCTTC. Its translation: CATSSARYPDYNEQFF.